Shown below are 24 T cell receptor beta chains from a single sample sequenced in a study of blood T cell repertoires in COVID-19. Generated by immunoSEQ multiplex PCR, the TCRdb table keeps only in-frame clones and is missing some. The sample has around 150,000 clones, approximately 80% seen once. Sequenced sample: PBMCs or T cells enriched from blood (not recorded which). All receptors come from a man in his forties who had recovered from COVID-19.

This rearrangement joins TRBV29-1 to TRBJ2-3; tentatively, D is TRBD1 (6 bases). The germline V gene has CDR1 SQVTM and CDR2 ANQGSEA. With 5 bases removed from V and 2 bases from J, the gap between germline ends came to 14 bases. The CDR3 consists of 14 residues. The DNA for the CDR3 is TGCAGCGTTTTGGGGGACATTCCCACAGATACGCAGTATTTT. Translation gives CSVLGDIPTDTQYF.

The V and J genes are TRBV18 and TRBJ1-3; 8 nucleotides agree with TRBD1. The length of the CDR3 is 16 residues. Germline V gene sequence: CDR1 KGHSH, CDR2 LQKENI. The junction had 8 bases not matched to a gene; V was cut back by 3 bases and J by 4 bases. CDR3 nucleotides: TGTGCCAGCTCACCTTCGCTGACAGGGGTAGGAAACACCATATATTTT. Its protein product is CASSPSLTGVGNTIYF.

This rearrangement joins TRBV13 to TRBJ1-3; D might be TRBD1 (6 bases). CDR1 and CDR2 from the germline V gene are PRHDT and FYEKMQ (reference sequence). Trimming took off 5 bases at V and 6 bases at J, with 14 bases between the two ends. CDR3 size: 14 residues. The CDR3 here is CASSPKTGVNTIYF. CDR3 sequence (DNA): TGTGCCAGCAGCCCTAAGACAGGAGTAAACACCATATATTTT.

This clone was counted many times. The J gene is TRBJ1-6, the V gene TRBV6-1; D unclear. The CDR3 contains 16 residues. V shed 3 bases and J shed 7 bases, with 16 bases lying between them. The germline gives CDR1 MNHNS, CDR2 SASEGT. CDR3 region: CASSDEGTRKNSPLHF. The CDR3 nucleotides are TGTGCCAGCAGTGACGAGGGAACTCGCAAAAATTCACCCCTCCACTTT.

The chain is built from TRBV6-5 and TRBJ1-5; D might be TRBD1 (5 bases). V shed 4 bases and J shed 5 bases, with 9 bases lying between them. The germline CDR1 and CDR2 sequences are MNHEY and SVGAGI. This CDR3 contains 13 residues. Here the CDR3 reads CASSLEGDQPQHF. CDR3 DNA: TGTGCCAGCAGTTTAGAAGGGGATCAGCCCCAGCATTTT.

This clone was counted only a few times. The chain has TRBV19 and TRBJ1-5; TRBD1 might be the D (6 bases). Germline V gene data show CDR1 as LNHDA and CDR2 as SQIVND (reference sequence). The CDR3 runs 19 residues. V gave up 2 bases and J gave up 0 bases, with 20 bases separating them. CDR3 nucleotide sequence: TGTGCCAGTAGTATAACACTCGTGGGGCAGGGGCATAGCAATCAGCCCCAGCATTTT. Translating gives CASSITLVGQGHSNQPQHF.

At least ten counts were recorded for this clone. J is TRBJ2-3 and V is TRBV4-1; D is perhaps TRBD2 (6 bases). Germline V gene lookup returns CDR1 MGHRA and CDR2 YSYEKL. This CDR3 spans 13 amino acids. V was clipped by 6 bases and J by 2 bases, with 9 bases between them. CDR3 nucleotides: TGCGCCAGCAGTGGGGGGAACACAGATACGCAGTATTTT. This sequence encodes CASSGGNTDTQYF.

This clone was detected only a few times. This sequence joins TRBV21-1 and TRBJ2-3; TRBD1 is the table's D call and was not checked against the DNA. TRBV21-1 is a documented pseudogene. The CDR3 extends over 15 amino acids. The CDR3 nucleotides are TGTGCCAGCAGCAAAGGAAAGGGGGGCACAGATACGCAGTATTTT. Translation gives CASSKGKGGTDTQYF.

The rearrangement links TRBV15 to TRBJ1-4, with 8 bases matching TRBD1. The J segment lost 5 bases and the V segment lost 0 bases, leaving 2 bases of the junction unmatched. The CDR3 contains 15 residues. CDR1 is LNHNV, CDR2 YYDKDF, per germline (reference sequence). CDR3: CATSREGQENEKLFF. The CDR3 bases are TGTGCCACCAGCAGAGAGGGACAGGAGAATGAAAAACTGTTTTTT.

The chain links TRBV19 to TRBJ2-2; possible D gene TRBD1, 6 bases. Germline loops: CDR1 LNHDA, CDR2 SQIVND (reference sequence). With 9 bases removed from V and 2 bases from J, the gap between germline ends came to 16 bases. This CDR3 is built from 15 residues. Here the CDR3 DNA reads TGTGCCAGCCCACAGACAGGTACAAACACCGGGGAGCTGTTTTTT. This codes for CASPQTGTNTGELFF.

The chain employs TRBV21-1 and TRBJ1-5; the table's D gene call, TRBD1, was not cross checked with the DNA. TRBV21-1 is a listed pseudogene. The CDR3 extends over 17 amino acids. CDR3 amino acids: CASSKAPPDKGNQPQHF. For the CDR3, the DNA is TGTGCCAGCAGCAAGGCCCCACCGGACAAGGGCAATCAGCCCCAGCATTTT.

The chain carries TRBV20-1 and TRBJ2-2; no reliable D call. The CDR3 runs to 14 residues. Trimming removed 3 bases from V and 2 bases from J, with 10 bases in between. Germline loops: CDR1 DFQATT, CDR2 SNEGSKA (reference sequence). CDR3 DNA sequence: TGCAGTGCTAGTTCGCTAGGCAACACCGGGGAGCTGTTTTTT. The encoded protein is CSASSLGNTGELFF.

The J gene is TRBJ1-5, the V gene TRBV7-5; the DNA was not compared with TRBD1, the D call given in the table. TRBV7-5 is labeled a pseudogene. The CDR3 runs to 16 residues. DNA for the CDR3: TGTGTCAGAAGCCACCAGGGGACAGGCAAGAATCAGCCCCAGCATTTT. Its protein is CVRSHQGTGKNQPQHF.

The CDR3 sequence is CASNTGGWDTEAFF. Written as DNA, the CDR3 is TGTGCCAGCAATACAGGGGGGTGGGACACTGAAGCTTTCTTT. The chain is built from TRBV6-5 and TRBJ1-1, with 8 bases matching TRBD1. From germline, CDR1 is MNHEY and CDR2 SVGAGI. V lost 7 bases, J lost 3 bases, and 7 bases stayed unmatched. The CDR3 totals 14 residues.

The chain recombines TRBV3-1 (or the pseudogene TRBV3-2) with TRBJ2-1; 8 bases are a match to TRBD2. V dropped 3 bases and J dropped 8; count of bases not matched to a gene: 9. Germline CDR1 and CDR2: LGHDT and YNNKEL (reference sequence). CDR3 size: 15 residues. CDR3: CASSHPGLGTDEQFF. CDR3 DNA sequence: TGTGCCAGCAGCCACCCGGGACTAGGTACCGATGAGCAGTTCTTC.

The J gene is TRBJ2-5, the V gene TRBV25-1, with 8 bases matching TRBD2. This CDR3 has 16 amino acids. The ends lost 4 bases at V and 5 bases at J; junction bases unmatched: 12. The germline CDR1 and CDR2 sequences are MGHDK and SYGVNS. CDR3 sequence reads: CASSAPPGLVDETQYF. CDR3 in DNA: TGTGCCAGCAGTGCCCCCCCGGGACTAGTAGATGAGACCCAGTACTTC.

This clone was counted a single time. The gene calls are TRBV11-2 and TRBJ1-2, with D maybe TRBD1 (5 bases). The V gene lost 4 bases and the J gene lost 7 bases, with 10 bases spanning the gap. Germline loops: CDR1 SGHAT, CDR2 FQNNGV. This CDR3 has 12 amino acids. CDR3 region: CASSSPGGGYTF. CDR3 coding DNA: TGTGCCAGCAGCTCCCCCGGGGGTGGCTACACCTTC.

This clone was recorded a few times. The V gene is TRBV6-6, the J gene TRBJ1-1; 9 bases align to TRBD1. V was pared by 5 bases and J by 3 bases, with 10 bases of the junction left unmatched. This CDR3 region has 16 residues. Germline CDR1 is MNHNY and CDR2 is SVGAGI (reference sequence). CDR3 sequence (DNA): TGTGCCAGCAGTCGAAAGACAGGGGGTAGGGACACTGAAGCTTTCTTT. The encoded protein is CASSRKTGGRDTEAFF.

Written as DNA, the CDR3 is TGTGCCAGCACGACGCTCTTGACAGGGACTTATAATTCACCCCTCCACTTT. Translated, it gives CASTTLLTGTYNSPLHF. This chain joins TRBV11-2 and TRBJ1-6, with 7 bases aligning to TRBD1. This CDR3 has 17 residues. Trimming took 7 bases from V and 4 from J; bases not matched to a gene: 13. CDR1 and CDR2 from the germline V gene are SGHAT and FQNNGV.

The V gene is TRBV27, the J gene TRBJ2-4; 8 nucleotides line up with TRBD1. Germline CDR1 reads MNHEY; CDR2 reads SMNVEV (reference sequence). Trimming cost V 3 bases and J 0 bases; bases outside gene matches: 4. The CDR3 runs to 16 residues. CDR3: CASSFGTGLAKNIQYF. In DNA form, the CDR3 reads TGTGCCAGCAGTTTTGGGACAGGCCTAGCCAAAAACATTCAGTACTTC.

Only one count was recorded for this clone. The rearrangement joins TRBV6-5 to TRBJ2-5; 9 bases agree with TRBD2. This CDR3 has 14 amino acids. The V and J ends lost 6 bases and 4 bases, in that order; junction bases with no gene match: 6. Germline V lookup: CDR1 MNHEY, CDR2 SVGAGI. In DNA form, the CDR3 reads TGTGCCAGCAGGGCGGCGGGGGGGCCAGAGACCCAGTACTTC. It specifies CASRAAGGPETQYF.

This chain uses TRBV5-1 with TRBJ1-1, with 9 bases lining up with TRBD1. Germline V gene data show CDR1 as SGHRS and CDR2 as YFSETQ. CDR3 length: 14 residues. The junction had 8 bases not matched to a gene; V was cut back by 7 bases and J by 4 bases. The CDR3 loop reads CASRSGQGGTEAFF. The CDR3 nucleotides read TGCGCCAGCCGATCGGGACAGGGCGGCACTGAAGCTTTCTTT.

The V gene is TRBV14, the J gene TRBJ1-2; D is unclear. Per the germline V gene, CDR1 is SGHDN and CDR2 is FVKESK. The CDR3 length is 12 residues. V was clipped by 4 bases and J by 0 bases, with 3 bases between them. The CDR3 DNA reads TGTGCCAGCAGCCGTACTAACTATGGCTACACCTTC. Translated, it gives CASSRTNYGYTF.

The gene calls are TRBV5-6 and TRBJ1-4; TRBD1 is a possible D gene (5 bases). The germline V gene has CDR1 SGHDT and CDR2 YYEEEE. The CDR3 length is 15 residues. V was shortened by 1 base and J by 8 bases, with 15 bases between the two germline ends. The chain's CDR3 is CASSLLPGFGEKLFF. CDR3 nucleotide sequence: TGTGCCAGCAGCTTGCTTCCAGGGTTCGGAGAAAAACTGTTTTTT.